The subject of this entry is one T cell receptor (beta chain). This receptor's antigen is unknown. No base quality values were provided; no much bigger clone lies one nucleotide off. Per the publication, the time point label means: approximately twelve months of natalizumab therapy. Reading the label with the study, this specimen's treatment or condition is: on natalizumab therapy at sampling. Five or six natalizumab-treated MS patients who did not develop PML were used as controls and were sampled longitudinally. Every listed patient had received interferon beta before, and every PML patient was female. Blood samples at T1 and T2 were obtained at 6 and 12 months of natalizumab therapy, respectively. Isolation of peripheral blood mononuclear cells was performed by Ficoll-Hypaque density gradient centrifugation. The sample belongs to a study of multiple sclerosis patients with progressive multifocal leukoencephalopathy (dated by TCRdb to about 2019). With respect to the entire study: The study examined peripheral T and B cells of MS patients who developed PML (4 under natalizumab, 1 after alemtuzumab) and treated patients who did not. Two natalizumab-treated patients who later developed PML were followed longitudinally from before therapy through 6 and 12 months to PML onset. The goal of the study was to detect any JC virus-specific or public T-cell expansions that arose at the time of PML onset. Results the study describes overall, beyond this receptor: The analysis covered only peripheral blood, although cerebrospinal fluid or brain lymphocytes might be more informative for natalizumab-associated PML. TRB clones with frequency above 0.5% were observed only in PML patients, but the clones expanded at PML onset were found to be already present before and during natalizumab therapy. In most PML patients, lower normalized Shannon entropy suggested less diverse TRB repertoires, while the natalizumab-treated controls had values close to 1. Because of the small, descriptive cohort, whether findings reflect JC virus infection or general immunocompromise remained unclear. When PML developed, no shared TRBV or TRBJ gene usage and no preferred TRBV-TRBJ pairings were found.

The CDR3 contains 14 residues, cysteine and phenylalanine counted. Only the CDR3 portion is preserved as DNA: 42 bases, with reading frame beginning at the first base. The V end loses 5 bases and the J end loses 0 bases, and a stretch of 12 bases separates them. The germline V gene specifies SQVTM as CDR1 and ANQGSEA as CDR2. TRB CDR3 regions were amplified from genomic DNA with the immunoSEQ two-step multiplex PCR at survey-level depth. Synthetic inline TR CDR3 controls covering all V-J pairings were spiked into each PCR so that template counts could be estimated and amplification bias removed. Reads were processed so that amplification and sequencing bias were reduced, and quantification was performed against synthetic TR CDR3 analogs. Processing in the source paper ran as follows. Raw data were processed in ImmunoSEQ Analyzer, removing out-of-frame sequences and CDR3s with stop codons, and genes were named by IMGT nomenclature. Normalized Shannon entropy, defined as 1 minus Pielou's evenness, served as the summary measure of repertoire diversity. Two TRB sequences were counted as identical only if the two sequences had the same V gene, J gene and CDR3. Public PML clonotypes were CDR3s found in two or more PML-onset samples but not found earlier, in controls, or in public databases. Skylign with the observed count method was used to analyze CDR3 amino acid composition at each position. Held by TCRdb, this immuneACCESS table contains in-frame sequences only and omits some clones. Under half of the omission traces to an unresolved V gene where checked; the cause of the rest is unknown. That table supplies the V and J calls and clone size; D and trimming were determined from the DNA. The sample table shows about 30,000 clones, and around 89% are seen once. Jointly, the top ten make up under 1.5% of the sample.

The material sequenced was PBMCs, taken from a patient treated with natalizumab. The V gene is TRBV29-1 and the J gene is TRBJ2-3; the D gene is perhaps TRBD1 or TRBD2, each of them matching over 5 bases. The clonotype comes from a human donor with multiple sclerosis. The CDR3 sequence is CSVREWDSTDTQYF. Read as DNA, the sequence is TGCAGCGTTCGAGAATGGGACAGCACAGATACGCAGTATTTT.